This T cell receptor (beta chain) was found in a study of T cell changes during pregnancy in multiple sclerosis. The table came from immunoSEQ multiplex PCR; TCRdb's copy has only in-frame clones and leaves some out. The repertoire consists of approximately 60,000 clones, with approximately 91% occurring once and the leading ten covering 1% to 1.5%. Specimen: peripheral blood, collected in the second trimester of pregnancy. The sequence was obtained from a female donor with multiple sclerosis, enrolled in a pregnancy study.

In DNA, the CDR3 is TGCGCCAGCAGCTTCCCTCAGGGACAGGATCCTGGCTACACCTTC. Translated, it gives CASSFPQGQDPGYTF. The chain combines TRBV5-1 with TRBJ1-2, with 8 nucleotides matching TRBD1. The V and J ends lost 2 bases and 7 bases, in that order; junction bases with no gene match: 10. Germline V lookup: CDR1 SGHRS, CDR2 YFSETQ. The length of the CDR3 is 15 residues.